This T cell receptor (beta chain) is drawn from a study of regulatory T cells in long-lasting Graves disease (dated by TCRdb to about 2021). Looking at the study overall: Persistent Graves' disease meant more than 5 years of antithyroid drug treatment with TSH receptor autoantibodies that stayed positive. Persistent Graves' disease patients were compared with newly diagnosed Graves' disease patients by peripheral blood TCR sequencing and RNA sequencing. The study was registered as a clinical trial and conducted in China. A total of some 35 samples underwent TCR sequencing, from roughly 13 patients with persistent Graves' disease and approximately 20 patients with newly diagnosed Graves' disease. In the clinical cohort, patients with persistent Graves' disease had used antithyroid drugs for an average of about 10.3 years. The investigation overall reported the following: Only peripheral blood was studied, because thyroid tissue, the primary lesion, was inaccessible. A larger number of public clonotypes was shared among persistent patients (more than 2,500) than among newly diagnosed patients (roughly 1,000). Preferential use of TRBV28, TRBJ1-2 and TRBJ2-5 was observed in persistent disease, whereas TRBV20-1 and TRBJ2-1 were favored in newly diagnosed disease. The authors noted that the small sample size was a limitation that may lower accuracy. Only the TCR beta chain was sequenced and analyzed. Persistent Graves' disease patients showed lower TCR Shannon entropy and fewer highly expanded clones than newly diagnosed patients, suggesting clonal expansion.

CDR1 LGHDT and CDR2 YNNKEL were looked up in the germline V gene (reference sequence). CDR3 length: 16 amino acids, cysteine to phenylalanine. Kept here is only the CDR3 DNA, which spans 48 bases and is read in frame from base 1. Trimming takes 4 bases off V and 5 bases off J; junction bases not matched to a gene: 10. Worth noting for this clonotype: Its target antigen remains unknown. No much larger clone exists at a distance of one base, and base qualities are not known.

The time point label on this specimen signifies: persistent/refractory GD, antithyroid drugs over 5 years with positive TRAb. For both TCR sequencing and RNA sequencing, RNA was extracted from PBMCs in TRIzol. Graves' disease was diagnosed according to American Thyroid Association guidelines. Patients for the study were recruited at an endocrinology department in Xi'an, China. From each patient, about 9 milliliters of peripheral blood was collected into an EDTA anticoagulant tube. PBMCs were isolated by Ficoll Paque Plus density gradient separation without further T cell sorting. An Agilent 2100 Bioanalyzer and agarose gel were used to assess RNA quality, and a NanoDrop 2000 was used to measure RNA concentration. The library was made by multiplex PCR. Sequencer: Illumina HiSeq 4000. iRepertoire HTBI primers and Arm-PCR amplification of CDR3 regions were used to construct TCR beta libraries. Before sequencing, the PCR products went through gel purification. In the paper's pipeline: Gene usage analysis of CDR3 amino acid clonotypes used the 55 to 65 TRBV and about 14 TRBJ segments found across samples. COPE and FqMerger were used to merge filtered high-quality paired reads into contigs. BLAST was used to align contigs to IMGT TRBV, TRBD and TRBJ reference genes, and CDR3 was defined according to IMGT. Any clonotype with a frequency above 0.1% was classified as a highly expanded clone. Shannon entropy served as the measure of repertoire diversity, while the Gini coefficient captured V-J evenness. Public clonotypes were defined as clonotypes shared by more than one individual. In TCRdb, the public reads were trimmed at Q25 with fastp and aligned with MiXCR, with productive beta chains retained. Rows are unified per CDR3 protein, each entry keeping the most common DNA and genes. The V and J calls shown here were made by TCRdb, not taken from the authors' results. This sample comprises approximately 400,000 distinct CDR3 sequences, around 21% of them detected only once. The ten largest clones add up to around 21% of the sample.

The sequence was obtained from a female donor with Graves disease. The source material was peripheral blood mononuclear cells (PBMCs), sampled when the disease was refractory, from a patient treated with antithyroid drugs. The chain is assembled from TRBV3-1 and TRBJ2-7; 11 bases in the middle match TRBD2. The CDR3 amino acid sequence is: CASSPGPSGRFHEQYF. The DNA is TGTGCCAGCAGCCCCGGACCTAGCGGGAGGTTCCACGAGCAGTACTTC.